These 15 T cell receptor beta chains were all obtained from the same sample, sequenced in a study of blood T cell repertoires in COVID-19. Clones were read by immunoSEQ multiplex PCR, and TCRdb kept only the in-frame ones, dropping some. The sample lists roughly 70,000 clones, 65% to 85% occurring once. Sample: peripheral blood. These receptor sequences come from a woman of 80 years or more with active or convalescent COVID-19.

Here the CDR3 reads CASSQGREVEKLFF. Here the CDR3 DNA reads TGCGCCAGCAGCCAAGGCAGGGAAGTCGAAAAACTGTTTTTT. The chain employs TRBV4-3 and TRBJ1-4, with D perhaps TRBD1 (5 bases). This CDR3 contains 14 residues. The V end lost 1 base, the J end lost 8 bases, and 11 bases lay between the germline ends. From germline, CDR1 is LGHNA and CDR2 YSLEER.

The chain couples TRBV9 to TRBJ2-1; a weak D match, TRBD1 (6 bases). V was pared by 0 bases and J by 6 bases, with 13 bases between. Looked up from germline, CDR1 is SGDLS and CDR2 is YYNGEE. This CDR3 contains 15 residues. CDR3 amino acids: CASSVDGQPFNEQFF. CDR3 nucleotide sequence: TGTGCCAGCAGCGTAGATGGACAGCCCTTCAATGAGCAGTTCTTC.

The gene calls are TRBV6-5 and TRBJ2-3; 10 nucleotides match TRBD1. With V trimmed by 10 bases and J by 3 bases, 10 bases remained unmatched. The CDR3 has 15 residues. Germline loops: CDR1 MNHEY, CDR2 SVGAGI. CDR3 in amino acids: CATDSSGQGTDTQYF. CDR3 nucleotides: TGTGCCACCGATTCGTCGGGACAGGGGACAGATACGCAGTATTTT.

The V call is TRBV5-1, the J call TRBJ2-2; 10 bases are shared with TRBD2. The CDR3 covers 16 residues. The germline V gene has CDR1 SGHRS and CDR2 YFSETQ. J was trimmed by 5 bases and V by 4 bases; bases with no gene match: 8. The CDR3 sequence: CASSLAGAGGTGELFF. The CDR3 DNA is TGCGCCAGCAGCCTAGCGGGGGCTGGTGGTACCGGGGAGCTGTTTTTT.

V is TRBV4-1 and J is TRBJ2-1, with a possible D match to TRBD1 (6 bases). The CDR3 has 16 amino acids. Trimming cost V 5 bases and J 6 bases, with 20 bases left between them. Germline lookup yields CDR1 MGHRA and CDR2 YSYEKL. CDR3: CASSTRGRGVSNEQFF. The CDR3 nucleotides read TGCGCCAGCAGCACCCGGGGCAGGGGAGTAAGCAATGAGCAGTTCTTC.

This chain links TRBV6-6 with TRBJ1-2, with 7 positions matching TRBD1. Germline CDR1 MNHNY, CDR2 SVGAGI (reference sequence). The CDR3 consists of 13 residues. The trim removed 8 bases at V and 4 bases at J, leaving 7 bases unmatched. The CDR3: CASGDSPTYGYTF. The CDR3 region has the DNA TGTGCCAGCGGGGACAGCCCCACCTATGGCTACACCTTC.

The chain is built from TRBV6-6 and TRBJ2-7; 15 bases map to TRBD2. The CDR3 contains 16 residues. The ends lost 5 bases at V and 4 bases at J; junction bases unmatched: 6. Looked up from germline, CDR1 is MNHNY and CDR2 is SVGAGI (reference sequence). The CDR3 here is CASSPTGTSGRYEQYF. CDR3 DNA sequence: TGTGCCAGCAGTCCCACCGGGACTAGCGGGAGGTACGAGCAGTACTTC.

The table lists this clone with a few counts. The V and J genes are TRBV9 and TRBJ2-7, with 7 bases that match TRBD2. The CDR3 runs 14 residues. From germline, CDR1 is SGDLS and CDR2 YYNGEE. Trimming removed 0 bases from V and 8 bases from J; junction bases left unmatched: 8. CDR3 in amino acids: CASSVGGGREKQYF. As DNA, the CDR3 is TGTGCCAGCAGCGTAGGCGGGGGTCGAGAAAAGCAGTACTTC.

This chain joins TRBV6-5 and TRBJ1-2; tentative D call: TRBD1 (5 bases). Per the germline V gene, CDR1 is MNHEY and CDR2 is SVGAGI. CDR3 length: 13 residues. V dropped 5 bases and J dropped 8 bases, with 15 bases sitting between them. CDR3 region: CASSPIGGGGYTF. The CDR3, as DNA: TGTGCCAGCAGTCCCATCGGGGGAGGGGGCTACACCTTC.

The chain uses TRBV27 and TRBJ2-2; D not resolved. Germline V gene sequence: CDR1 MNHEY, CDR2 SMNVEV (reference sequence). This CDR3 is built from 15 residues. The V gene lost 6 bases and the J gene lost 6 bases, with 17 bases spanning the gap. In DNA, the CDR3 is TGTGCCAGCAGCGCCTTTTCGGCGGTTGCCGGGGAGCTGTTTTTT. The encoded protein is CASSAFSAVAGELFF.

The V call is TRBV5-1, the J call TRBJ1-5, with a weak D call TRBD1 (5 bases). The germline CDR1 and CDR2 sequences are SGHRS and YFSETQ. V was clipped by 0 bases and J by 6 bases, with 7 bases between them. This CDR3 is built from 13 residues. CDR3 region: CASSLERGQPQHF. As DNA, the CDR3 is TGCGCCAGCAGCTTGGAAAGGGGTCAGCCCCAGCATTTT. Full variable domain (remainder filled in from reference TRBV5-1 and TRBJ1-5): KAGVTQTPRYLIKTRGQQVTLSCSPISGHRSVSWYQQTPGQGLQFLFEYFSETQRNKGNFPGRFSGRQFSNSRSEMNVSTLELGDSALYLCASSLERGQPQHFGDGTRLSIL.

V usage is TRBV7-2 and J usage is TRBJ1-3, with a weak D call TRBD1 (6 bases). The CDR3 has 16 amino acids. Trimming removed 3 bases from V and 3 bases from J, with 15 bases in between. Germline V gene data show CDR1 as SGHTA and CDR2 as FQGNSA. This CDR3 is CASSFWGLEVGNTIYF. The CDR3 DNA reads TGTGCCAGCAGCTTCTGGGGGCTGGAAGTTGGAAACACCATATATTTT.

V usage is TRBV19 and J usage is TRBJ2-1; no reliable D call. The CDR3 is 17 amino acids. Between the trimmed V and J ends, which lost 3 bases and 0 bases, there was a span of 15 bases. Germline V gives CDR1 LNHDA, CDR2 SQIVND (reference sequence). CDR3 protein: CASSIATFQSSYNEQFF. CDR3 sequence (DNA): TGTGCCAGTAGTATCGCTACTTTCCAAAGCTCCTACAATGAGCAGTTCTTC.

The gene calls are TRBV12-3 or TRBV12-4 and TRBJ1-1; 7 bases agree with TRBD1. V shed 6 bases and J 2 bases; nucleotides not matched to a gene: 3. The length of the CDR3 is 13 residues. The CDR3 DNA is TGTGCCAGCAGGCGACAGGGCAACACTGAAGCTTTCTTT. Protein product: CASRRQGNTEAFF.

The V call is TRBV7-2, the J call TRBJ2-2, with a weak D call TRBD2 (6 bases). V was pared by 5 bases and J by 2 bases, with 12 bases between. CDR1 is SGHTA, CDR2 FQGNSA, per germline. The CDR3 is 15 residues long. The DNA of the CDR3 is TGTGCCAGCAGCGTGGGCGGGGCAAACACCGGGGAGCTGTTTTTT. This translates into CASSVGGANTGELFF. Combining the CDR3 with reference TRBV7-2 and TRBJ2-2 gives the whole variable domain GAGVSQSPSNKVTEKGKDVELRCDPISGHTALYWYRQSLGQGLEFLIYFQGNSAPDKSGLPSDRFSAERTGGSVSTLTIQRTQQEDSAVYLCASSVGGANTGELFFGEGSRLTVL.